This paragraph reports one T cell receptor (beta chain). As yet, its antigen is unknown. This record comes from a study of CD8+ T cells in alopecia areata. Study-wide points: Tofacitinib produced a significant decrease in scalp clonality and in expanded CD8+ clones among the top 100. There was only one nonresponder, so it was unclear how baseline CD8+ expansion relates to response. Scalp specimens additionally yield sequences from normal skin's resident alphabeta T cells.

Extracted RNA was reverse transcribed into cDNA, the sequencing template. Measured with immunoSEQ multiplex PCR; TCRdb has only the in-frame clones, and not every one. The sample holds about 200,000 clones, roughly 66% seen once. Noted treatment: oral pan-JAK inhibitor, 5-10 mg twice daily. This CDR3 has 13 amino acids. Trimming stripped 0 bases from V and 13 bases from J, with 13 bases between. Germline CDR1 and CDR2: LGHNT and FRNRAP. The sequences come from CD4+ T cells sorted from blood, collected at week 24, from a patient treated with tofacitinib. The origin of this receptor is a human donor with alopecia areata. V and J are TRBV12-5 and TRBJ2-1; D unclear. In DNA, the CDR3 is TGTGCTAGTGGTTTGGTACAAAGACGGAAACAGTTCTTC. Encoded protein: CASGLVQRRKQFF.